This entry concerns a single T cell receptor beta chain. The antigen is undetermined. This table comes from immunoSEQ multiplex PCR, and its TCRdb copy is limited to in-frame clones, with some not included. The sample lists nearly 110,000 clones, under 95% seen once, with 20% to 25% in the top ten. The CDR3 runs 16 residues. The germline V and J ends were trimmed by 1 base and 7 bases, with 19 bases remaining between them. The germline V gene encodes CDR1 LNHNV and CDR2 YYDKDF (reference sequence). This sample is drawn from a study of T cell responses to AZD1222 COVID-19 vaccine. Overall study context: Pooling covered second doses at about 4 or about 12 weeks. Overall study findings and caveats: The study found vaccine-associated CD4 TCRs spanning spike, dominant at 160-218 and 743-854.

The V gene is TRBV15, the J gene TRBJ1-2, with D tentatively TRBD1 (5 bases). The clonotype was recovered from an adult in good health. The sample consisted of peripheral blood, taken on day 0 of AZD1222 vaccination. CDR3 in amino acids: CATSRAPGTQGSGYTF. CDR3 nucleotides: TGTGCCACCAGCAGAGCGCCCGGGACCCAAGGCAGTGGCTACACCTTC.